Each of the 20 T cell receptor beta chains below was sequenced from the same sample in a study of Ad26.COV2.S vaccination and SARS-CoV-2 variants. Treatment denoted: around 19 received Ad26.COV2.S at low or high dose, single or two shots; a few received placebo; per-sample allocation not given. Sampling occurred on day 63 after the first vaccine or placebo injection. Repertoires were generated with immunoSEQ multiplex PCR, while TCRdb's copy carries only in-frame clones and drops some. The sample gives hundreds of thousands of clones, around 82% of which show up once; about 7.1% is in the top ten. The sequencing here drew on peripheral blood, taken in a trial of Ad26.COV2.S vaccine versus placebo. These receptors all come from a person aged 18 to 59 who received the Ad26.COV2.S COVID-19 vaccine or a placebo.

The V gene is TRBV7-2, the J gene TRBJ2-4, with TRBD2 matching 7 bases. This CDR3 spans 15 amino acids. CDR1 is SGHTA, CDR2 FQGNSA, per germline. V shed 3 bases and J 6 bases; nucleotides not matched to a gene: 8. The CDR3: CASSFGRGLGNIQYF. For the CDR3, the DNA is TGTGCCAGCAGCTTCGGGAGAGGACTAGGAAACATTCAGTACTTC.

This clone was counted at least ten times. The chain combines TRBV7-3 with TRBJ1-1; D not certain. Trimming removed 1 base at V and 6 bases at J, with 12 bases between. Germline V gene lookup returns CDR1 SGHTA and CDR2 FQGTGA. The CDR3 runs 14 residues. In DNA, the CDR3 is TGTGCCAGCAGCTTAAGCGCGGGCAGCTCTGAAGCTTTCTTT. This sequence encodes CASSLSAGSSEAFF.

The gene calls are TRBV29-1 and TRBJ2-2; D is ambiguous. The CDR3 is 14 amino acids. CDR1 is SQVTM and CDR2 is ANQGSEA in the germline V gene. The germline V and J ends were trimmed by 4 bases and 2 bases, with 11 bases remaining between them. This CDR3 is CSVAPASNTGELFF. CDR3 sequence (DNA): TGCAGCGTTGCACCTGCTTCTAACACCGGGGAGCTGTTTTTT.

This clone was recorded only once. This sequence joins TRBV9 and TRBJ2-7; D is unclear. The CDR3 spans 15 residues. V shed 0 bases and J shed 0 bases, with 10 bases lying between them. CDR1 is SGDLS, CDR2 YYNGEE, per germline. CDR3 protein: CASSVGAEYSYEQYF. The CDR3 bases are TGTGCCAGCAGCGTAGGGGCCGAATACTCCTACGAGCAGTACTTC.

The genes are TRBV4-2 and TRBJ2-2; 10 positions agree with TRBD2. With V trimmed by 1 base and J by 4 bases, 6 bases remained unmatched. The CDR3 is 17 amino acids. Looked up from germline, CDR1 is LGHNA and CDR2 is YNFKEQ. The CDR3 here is CASSQGLAGDFTGELFF. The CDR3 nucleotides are TGTGCCAGCAGCCAAGGCCTAGCGGGGGATTTCACCGGGGAGCTGTTTTTT.

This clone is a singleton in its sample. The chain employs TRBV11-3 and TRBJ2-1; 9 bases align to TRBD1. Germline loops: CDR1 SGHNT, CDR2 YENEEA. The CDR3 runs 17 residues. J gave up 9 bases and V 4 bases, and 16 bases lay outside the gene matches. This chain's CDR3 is CASSSPRVTGGGGEQFF. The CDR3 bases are TGTGCCAGCAGCTCCCCACGCGTGACAGGGGGGGGTGGTGAGCAGTTCTTC.

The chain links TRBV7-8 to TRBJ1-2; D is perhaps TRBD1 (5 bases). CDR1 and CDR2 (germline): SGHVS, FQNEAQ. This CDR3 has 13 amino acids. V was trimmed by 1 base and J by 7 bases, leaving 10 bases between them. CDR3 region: CASSLGVGAGYTF. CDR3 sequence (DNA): TGTGCCAGCAGCTTAGGGGTAGGGGCTGGCTACACCTTC. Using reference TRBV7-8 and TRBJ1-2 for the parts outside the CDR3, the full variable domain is GAGVSQSPRYKVAKRGQDVALRCDPISGHVSLFWYQQALGQGPEFLTYFQNEAQLDKSGLPSDRFFAERPEGSVSTLKIQRTQQEDSAVYLCASSLGVGAGYTFGSGTRLTVV.

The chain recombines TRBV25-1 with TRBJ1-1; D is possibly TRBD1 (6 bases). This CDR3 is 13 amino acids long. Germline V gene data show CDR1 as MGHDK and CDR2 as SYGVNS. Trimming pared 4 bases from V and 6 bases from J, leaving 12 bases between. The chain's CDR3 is CASSGRGGPEAFF. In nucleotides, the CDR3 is TGTGCCAGCAGTGGCCGAGGGGGGCCTGAAGCTTTCTTT.

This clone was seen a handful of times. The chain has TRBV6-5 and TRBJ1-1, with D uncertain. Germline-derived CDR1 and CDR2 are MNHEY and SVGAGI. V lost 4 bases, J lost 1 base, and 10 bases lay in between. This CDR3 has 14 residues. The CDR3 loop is CASSSQVENTEAFF. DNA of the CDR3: TGTGCCAGCAGTTCCCAAGTGGAGAACACTGAAGCTTTCTTT.

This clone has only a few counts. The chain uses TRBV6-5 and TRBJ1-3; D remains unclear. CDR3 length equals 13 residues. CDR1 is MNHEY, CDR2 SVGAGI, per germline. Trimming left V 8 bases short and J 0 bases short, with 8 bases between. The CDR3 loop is CASQISSGNTIYF. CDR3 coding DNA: TGTGCCAGCCAGATTAGCTCTGGAAACACCATATATTTT.

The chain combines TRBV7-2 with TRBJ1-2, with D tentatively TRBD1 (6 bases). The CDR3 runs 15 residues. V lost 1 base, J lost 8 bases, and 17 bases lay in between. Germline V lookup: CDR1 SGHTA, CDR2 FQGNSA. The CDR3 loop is CASSLDLGGYRGYTF. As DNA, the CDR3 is TGTGCCAGCAGCTTAGACTTAGGGGGGTATAGGGGCTACACCTTC.

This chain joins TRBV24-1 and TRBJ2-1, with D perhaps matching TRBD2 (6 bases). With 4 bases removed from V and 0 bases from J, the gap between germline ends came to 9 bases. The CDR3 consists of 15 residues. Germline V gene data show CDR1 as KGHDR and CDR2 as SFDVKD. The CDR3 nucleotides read TGTGCCACCAGTGACCCCGGGAGCTCCTACAATGAGCAGTTCTTC. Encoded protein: CATSDPGSSYNEQFF.

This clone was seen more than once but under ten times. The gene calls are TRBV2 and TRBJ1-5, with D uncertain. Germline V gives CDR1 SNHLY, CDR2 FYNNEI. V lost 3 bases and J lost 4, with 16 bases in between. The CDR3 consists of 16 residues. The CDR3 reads CASSDREGNRNQPQHF. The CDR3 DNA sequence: TGTGCCAGCAGTGATCGTGAGGGTAATAGGAATCAGCCCCAGCATTTT.

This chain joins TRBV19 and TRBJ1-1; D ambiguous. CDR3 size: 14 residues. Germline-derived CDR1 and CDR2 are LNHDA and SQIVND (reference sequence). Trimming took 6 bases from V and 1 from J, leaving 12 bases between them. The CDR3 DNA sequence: TGTGCCAGTAGGAGGAGTCAGCCGAACACTGAAGCTTTCTTT. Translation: CASRRSQPNTEAFF.

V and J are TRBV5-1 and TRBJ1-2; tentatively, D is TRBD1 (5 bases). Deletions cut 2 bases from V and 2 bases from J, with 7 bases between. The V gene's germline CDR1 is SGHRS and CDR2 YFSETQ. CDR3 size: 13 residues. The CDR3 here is CASSFGGNYGYTF. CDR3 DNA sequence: TGCGCCAGCAGCTTTGGGGGGAACTATGGCTACACCTTC.

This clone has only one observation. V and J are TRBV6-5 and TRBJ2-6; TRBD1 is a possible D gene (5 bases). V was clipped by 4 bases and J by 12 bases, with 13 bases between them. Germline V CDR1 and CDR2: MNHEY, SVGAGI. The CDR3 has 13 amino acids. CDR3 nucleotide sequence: TGTGCCAGCAGTTCCTTCGACAGCCCCGTCCTGACTTTC. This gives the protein CASSSFDSPVLTF.

The CDR3 DNA follows: TGTGCCAGCACTAACATTCCGGGAAACACCATATATTTT. It codes for CASTNIPGNTIYF. The chain employs TRBV7-9 and TRBJ1-3; no definite D call. Trimming cost V 7 bases and J 4 bases, with 11 bases left between them. CDR1 is SEHNR and CDR2 is FQNEAQ in the germline V gene (reference sequence). The CDR3 has 13 amino acids.

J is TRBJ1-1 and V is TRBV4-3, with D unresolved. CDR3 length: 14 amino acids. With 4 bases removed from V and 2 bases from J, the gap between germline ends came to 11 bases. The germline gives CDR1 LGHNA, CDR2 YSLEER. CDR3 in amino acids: CASSPQSLNTEAFF. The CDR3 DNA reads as TGCGCCAGCAGCCCACAGTCCTTAAACACTGAAGCTTTCTTT.

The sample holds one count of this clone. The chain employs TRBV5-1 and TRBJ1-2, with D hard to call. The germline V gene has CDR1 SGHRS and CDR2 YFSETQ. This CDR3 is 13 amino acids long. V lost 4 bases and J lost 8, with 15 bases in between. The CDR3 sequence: CASSTGPGEGYTF. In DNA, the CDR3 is TGCGCCAGCAGCACCGGGCCCGGAGAAGGCTACACCTTC.

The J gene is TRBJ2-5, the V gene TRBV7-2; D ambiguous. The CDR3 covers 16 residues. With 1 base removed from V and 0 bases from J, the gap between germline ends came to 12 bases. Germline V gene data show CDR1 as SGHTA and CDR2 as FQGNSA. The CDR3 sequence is CASSLGPAKYQETQYF. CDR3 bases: TGTGCCAGCAGCTTAGGACCGGCAAAGTACCAAGAGACCCAGTACTTC.